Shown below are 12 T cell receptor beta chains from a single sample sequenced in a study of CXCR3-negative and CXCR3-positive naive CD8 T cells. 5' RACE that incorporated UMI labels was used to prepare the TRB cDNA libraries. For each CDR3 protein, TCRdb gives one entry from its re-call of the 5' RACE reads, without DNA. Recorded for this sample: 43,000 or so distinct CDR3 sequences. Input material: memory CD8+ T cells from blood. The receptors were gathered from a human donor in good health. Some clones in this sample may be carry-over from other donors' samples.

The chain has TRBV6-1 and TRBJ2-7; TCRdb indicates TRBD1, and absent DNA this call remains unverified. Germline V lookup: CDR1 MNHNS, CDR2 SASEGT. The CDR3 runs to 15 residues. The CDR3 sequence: CASSDPGYTGYEQYF.

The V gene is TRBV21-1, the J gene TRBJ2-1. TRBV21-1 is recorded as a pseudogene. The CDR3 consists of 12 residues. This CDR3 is CASSKEADEQFF.

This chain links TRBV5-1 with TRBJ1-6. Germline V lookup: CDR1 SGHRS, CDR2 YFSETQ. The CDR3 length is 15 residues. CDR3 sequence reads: CASSLDRQDNSPLHF.

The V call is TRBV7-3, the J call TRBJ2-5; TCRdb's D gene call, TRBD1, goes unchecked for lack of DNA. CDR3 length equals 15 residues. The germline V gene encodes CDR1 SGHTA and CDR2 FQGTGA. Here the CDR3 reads CASSLSGGGKETQYF. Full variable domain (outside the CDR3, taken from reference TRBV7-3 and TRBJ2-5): GAGVSQTPSNKVTEKGKYVELRCDPISGHTALYWYRQSLGQGPEFLIYFQGTGAADDSGLPNDRFFAVRPEGSVSTLKIQRTERGDSAVYLCASSLSGGGKETQYFGPGTRLLVL.

The CDR3 loop reads CASRTVIDQPQHF. V is TRBV6-2 or TRBV6-3 and J is TRBJ1-5; TCRdb picks TRBD1, but there is no DNA to check that call. The CDR3 is made up of 13 amino acids. Germline V lookup: CDR1 MNHEY, CDR2 SVGEGT.

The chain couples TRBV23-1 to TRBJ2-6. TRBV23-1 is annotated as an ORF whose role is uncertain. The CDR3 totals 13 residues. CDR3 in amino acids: CARGRDGANVLTF.

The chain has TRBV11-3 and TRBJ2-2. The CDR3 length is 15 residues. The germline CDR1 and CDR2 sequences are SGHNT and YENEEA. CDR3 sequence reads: CASRTSSLFIRELFF.

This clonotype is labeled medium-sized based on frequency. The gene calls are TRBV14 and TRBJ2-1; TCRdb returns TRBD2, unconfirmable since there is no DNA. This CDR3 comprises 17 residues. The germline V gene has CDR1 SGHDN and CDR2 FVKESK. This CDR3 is CASSQDQAAVGENEQFF.

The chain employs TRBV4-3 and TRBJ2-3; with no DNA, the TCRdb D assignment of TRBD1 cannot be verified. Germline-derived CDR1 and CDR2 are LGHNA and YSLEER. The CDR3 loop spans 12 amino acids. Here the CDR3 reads CASSSPPDTQYF.

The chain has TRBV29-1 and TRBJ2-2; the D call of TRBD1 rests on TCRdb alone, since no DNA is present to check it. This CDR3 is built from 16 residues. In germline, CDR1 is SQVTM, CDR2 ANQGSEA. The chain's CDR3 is CSVEDGYDRAAGELFF.

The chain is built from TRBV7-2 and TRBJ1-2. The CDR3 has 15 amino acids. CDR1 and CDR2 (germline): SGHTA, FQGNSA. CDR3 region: CASSPSSAGPYGYTF.

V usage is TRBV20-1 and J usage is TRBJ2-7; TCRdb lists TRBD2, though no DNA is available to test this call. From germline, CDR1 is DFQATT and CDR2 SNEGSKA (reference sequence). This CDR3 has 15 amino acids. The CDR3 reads CSASYGTSGTYEQYF.